This T cell receptor beta chain was identified in a study of OX40 agonist ivuxolimab in advanced cancers. About the research overall: There were three patients with partial responses, one having hepatocellular carcinoma and two cutaneous melanoma. General study results and limits: Clonal expansion by week 6 occurred in CD4+ and CD8+ blood T cells (at 0.1 to 3.0 mg/kg).

Looked up from germline, CDR1 is MGHDK and CDR2 is SYGVNS. V shed 6 bases, J shed 5 bases, and the junction held 10 bases outside the gene matches. CDR3 length equals 14 residues. On this clone itself: Its target is not known.

Profiled with immunoSEQ multiplex PCR; TCRdb holds only in-frame clones, not every one. The sample has 35,000 to 55,000 clones, just under 95% seen once. This material consisted of CD4+ or CD8+ T cells sorted from blood, taken in a trial of the OX40 agonist ivuxolimab. The receptor's source is an adult with an advanced solid tumor such as melanoma, head and neck, liver or kidney cancer. This chain connects TRBV25-1 to TRBJ2-7; 7 bases fit TRBD1. The CDR3 is CASSETGAENEQYF. The CDR3 nucleotides read TGTGCCAGCAGCGAAACAGGGGCCGAGAACGAGCAGTACTTC.